There are a few counts of the clone carrying this T cell receptor (beta chain). Its antigen remains unidentified. Trimming cost V 0 bases and J 8 bases; bases outside gene matches: 4. The CDR3 is 14 residues long. The germline CDR1 and CDR2 sequences are SGHNT and YYREEE (reference sequence). These data are taken from a study of T cells in Graves' hyperthyroidism and ophthalmopathy. Study outcomes and limitations: A 13 V-J model separated ophthalmopathy from stable hyperthyroidism. In the blood, most expanded thyroid clonotypes above 0.001 appeared as well.

Authors of the study amplified TCR beta CDR3 regions from RNA transcripts. When the TCR CDR3 underwent first-round RT-PCR, the HTBI primer set was used. One entry per CDR3 protein, called by TCRdb with MiXCR from the multiplex PCR reads. The sample has 500,000 to 750,000 distinct CDR3 sequences; 13% to 15% are singletons. Diagnoses were made from clinical symptoms, serum measures (thyroxine and TRAb), thyroid ultrasound and orbital computed tomography. The clonotype originates from a woman younger than 30 with Graves' ophthalmopathy. The sequencing sample was made of blood. This chain uses TRBV5-4 with TRBJ2-1; 8 nucleotides align to TRBD2. Here the CDR3 DNA reads TGTGCCAGCAGCTTGGTAGCGGGACTGTATGAGCAGTTCTTC. It translates to CASSLVAGLYEQFF.